The sequence of this TCR beta chain was determined in a study of T cell repertoires in cytomegalovirus infection (dated by TCRdb to between 2017 and 2020). General notes on the study: Recently identified HLA-C-restricted CMV epitopes, whose presentation resists viral immunomodulation, were targeted by peptide stimulations together with well-studied HLA-B-restricted epitopes. Donor HLA type was relevant to the analysis, because carriage of CMV infection together with the matching HLA type was indicated by public TCR beta signatures. Results the study describes overall, beyond this receptor: In both this cohort and an independent approximately 400-donor cohort, the cumulative frequency of public TCR beta family members distinguished carriers of CMV infection plus the relevant HLA type. The ex vivo response was dominated by HLA-C-restricted CMV-specific TCR beta clonotypes, which also provided the single most frequent clonotype in two of eight donors.

Taken with the paper, the label for treatment or condition translates to: in vitro stimulation with specific CMV peptide epitopes to enrich CMV-specific T cells. The germline V gene specifies MNHEY as CDR1 and SVGEGT as CDR2. Reading from cysteine to phenylalanine, the CDR3 counts 16 amino acids. The CDR3 DNA has 48 bases and is translated from base 1. V is clipped by 5 bases and J by 7 bases, and the sequence between their germline boundaries is 21 bases long. Worth noting for this clonotype: No cognate antigen has been identified for it. No base quality information exists; no much larger clone differs at one position.

Sequenced using an Illumina HiSeq 1500. TCRdb redid the processing of the public reads, applying fastp at Q25 and MiXCR, and retained in-frame beta chains. Rows with a matching CDR3 protein are joined into one entry that keeps the most common DNA and genes. This sample gives about 55,000 distinct CDR3 sequences in total; over 15% of them show up just once. In total, the top ten clones hold less than 70% of the sample. The sequence was obtained from a human donor in good health (CMV status not recorded). Some clones in this sample may be carry-over from other donors' samples. The chain couples TRBV6-2 or TRBV6-3 to TRBJ2-1; a tentative D call is TRBD1 (6 bases match). Sequenced material: CD8+ T cells from cultured PBMCs, taken from culture after CMV antigen stimulation. The DNA is TGTGCCAGCAGTCATAACAGGGTGGGGGACGAAAATGAGCAGTTCTTC. Its product reads: CASSHNRVGDENEQFF.